These 32 T cell receptor beta chains originate from one sample sequenced in a study of CD8 T cells in Susac syndrome. Random hexamers primed reverse transcription of 0.5 to 1 ug RNA. TCRdb called the immunoSEQ multiplex PCR reads again in MiXCR, with one record for every CDR3 protein. Of about 240,000 distinct CDR3 sequences listed, less than 96% are singletons. Sequencing was carried out using CD4+ T cells from PBMCs. These receptors were taken from a human donor with Susac syndrome.

The V call is TRBV21-1, the J call TRBJ1-2; the table's D call, TRBD1, has no DNA check behind it. TRBV21-1 is tagged as a pseudogene. The CDR3 loop spans 18 amino acids. The CDR3 region has the DNA TGTGCCAGCAGCACCCCGCTCGGGACACCAACTTTTAACTATGGCTACACCTTC. This sequence encodes CASSTPLGTPTFNYGYTF.

The rearrangement joins TRBV20-1 to TRBJ2-1, with 10 positions matching TRBD2. V gave up 6 bases and J gave up 0 bases; unmatched junction bases: 5. Germline CDR1 reads DFQATT; CDR2 reads SNEGSKA (reference sequence). The CDR3 has 15 amino acids. DNA of the CDR3: TGCAGTGCAAGAAAGCGGGAGGGCTCCTACAATGAGCAGTTCTTC. Its protein is CSARKREGSYNEQFF.

The chain links TRBV9 to TRBJ1-2; D is uncertain. The CDR3 length is 12 residues. Trimming pared 6 bases from V and 6 bases from J, leaving 12 bases between. Per germline, CDR1 SGDLS and CDR2 YYNGEE. In DNA, the CDR3 is TGTGCCAGCACCAAGGACTCTGATGGCTACACCTTC. Amino acid sequence: CASTKDSDGYTF.

This clonotype was seen once. The chain combines TRBV7-9 with TRBJ2-7; 8 bases match TRBD2. The ends lost 1 base at V and 4 bases at J; junction bases unmatched: 6. The germline V gene has CDR1 SEHNR and CDR2 FQNEAQ (reference sequence). The CDR3 length is 15 residues. The CDR3 reads CASSLGASGLYEQYF. As DNA, the CDR3 is TGTGCCAGCAGCTTAGGGGCTAGCGGGCTGTACGAGCAGTACTTC.

The chain employs TRBV9 and TRBJ2-1, with D possibly being TRBD1 (6 bases). The CDR3 contains 13 residues. The V gene lost 3 bases and the J gene lost 6 bases, with 10 bases spanning the gap. CDR1 and CDR2 from the germline V gene are SGDLS and YYNGEE. CDR3: CASSAGALNEQFF. Written as DNA, the CDR3 is TGTGCCAGCAGCGCAGGGGCTCTCAATGAGCAGTTCTTC.

This chain joins TRBV20-1 and TRBJ2-7; 7 positions agree with TRBD2. CDR3 length equals 12 residues. Trimming took 4 bases from V and 2 from J; bases not matched to a gene: 2. Germline V gene data show CDR1 as DFQATT and CDR2 as SNEGSKA (reference sequence). CDR3 bases: TGCAGTGCTATGGGGGGGACCTACGAGCAGTACTTC. Translating it yields CSAMGGTYEQYF.

The V gene is TRBV30, the J gene TRBJ1-1; tentatively, D is TRBD1 (5 bases). The length of the CDR3 is 16 residues. CDR1 and CDR2 from the germline V gene are GTSNPN and SVGIG (reference sequence). Trimming took 2 bases from V and 0 from J, leaving 16 bases between them. This CDR3 is CAWSRRHGHLNTEAFF. The CDR3 nucleotides are TGTGCCTGGAGTAGGCGGCATGGACATCTGAACACTGAAGCTTTCTTT. The whole variable domain, remainder taken from reference TRBV30 and TRBJ1-1, is SQTIHQWPATLVQPVGSPLSLECTVEGTSNPNLYWYRQAAGRGLQLLFYSVGIGQISSEVPQNLSASRPQDRQFILSSKKLLLSDSGFYLCAWSRRHGHLNTEAFFGQGTRLTVV.

The CDR3 coding sequence is TGTGCCAGTTCCGTCGGGGGGGATACGCAGTATTTT. It is translated as CASSVGGDTQYF. This sequence joins TRBV9 and TRBJ2-3, with 7 bases aligning to TRBD2. CDR3 length: 12 amino acids. Trimming at V came to 8 bases and at J to 6 bases, leaving 6 bases not matched to a gene. Germline V lookup: CDR1 SGDLS, CDR2 YYNGEE.

The chain combines TRBV2 with TRBJ2-1; the match to TRBD2 covers 7 bases. Looked up from germline, CDR1 is SNHLY and CDR2 is FYNNEI. The CDR3 loop spans 14 amino acids. V shed 7 bases and J 0 bases; nucleotides not matched to a gene: 3. CDR3 amino acids: CASKSGASYNEQFF. CDR3 sequence (DNA): TGTGCCAGCAAGAGCGGGGCCTCCTACAATGAGCAGTTCTTC.

The DNA of the CDR3 is TGTGCCACCAGTGACCCGACTAGCGGAGGGAGCACAGATACGCAGTATTTT. It encodes CATSDPTSGGSTDTQYF. V is TRBV24-1 and J is TRBJ2-3, with 9 bases that match TRBD2. The CDR3 is made up of 17 amino acids. CDR1 and CDR2 from the germline V gene are KGHDR and SFDVKD. V shed 4 bases, J shed 0 bases, and the junction held 7 bases outside the gene matches.

V gene TRBV13 combines with J gene TRBJ2-7, with TRBD1 identical over 10 bases. This CDR3 is built from 14 residues. V gave up 2 bases and J gave up 4 bases; unmatched junction bases: 2. CDR1 and CDR2 from the germline V gene are PRHDT and FYEKMQ (reference sequence). The CDR3 DNA sequence: TGTGCCAGCAGCTTAAGGACAGGGGGTTACGAGCAGTACTTC. Its protein product is CASSLRTGGYEQYF.

The chain joins TRBV10-3 to TRBJ2-2; TRBD2 might be the D (6 bases). The CDR3 length is 14 residues. Per the germline V gene, CDR1 is ENHRY and CDR2 is SYGVKD. The V gene lost 6 bases and the J gene lost 1 base, with 9 bases spanning the gap. CDR3 nucleotides: TGTGCCATCAGGGGACTTCAGAACACCGGGGAGCTGTTTTTT. It codes for CAIRGLQNTGELFF.

The chain combines TRBV20-1 with TRBJ2-3; 14 positions agree with TRBD2. V trimming: 2 bases; J trimming: 3 bases; junction bases outside the gene matches: 7. The CDR3 is made up of 17 amino acids. Germline CDR1 reads DFQATT; CDR2 reads SNEGSKA (reference sequence). CDR3 sequence reads: CSARKGLAGVATDTQYF. CDR3 nucleotides: TGCAGTGCTAGAAAGGGACTAGCGGGAGTGGCGACAGATACGCAGTATTTT.

The rearrangement uses TRBV14 and TRBJ2-3; 9 positions agree with TRBD2. CDR1 and CDR2 from the germline V gene are SGHDN and FVKESK. With 0 bases clipped from V and 2 bases from J, the junction kept 9 bases outside the gene matches. The length of the CDR3 is 18 residues. CDR3 in DNA: TGTGCCAGCAGCCAAGATAACCTTGGCGGGAGGGCCACAGATACGCAGTATTTT. Protein sequence: CASSQDNLGGRATDTQYF. Filled out from reference TRBV14 and TRBJ2-3, the complete variable domain reads EAGVTQFPSHSVIEKGQTVTLRCDPISGHDNLYWYRRVMGKEIKFLLHFVKESKQDESGMPNNRFLAERTGGTYSTLKVQPAELEDSGVYFCASSQDNLGGRATDTQYFGPGTRLTVL.

This clonotype appeared once. The gene calls are TRBV20-1 and TRBJ2-3; 10 nucleotides agree with TRBD2. The CDR3 has 15 residues. V was clipped by 5 bases and J by 4 bases; unmatched bases: 9. Germline loops: CDR1 DFQATT, CDR2 SNEGSKA (reference sequence). CDR3 in amino acids: CSAGASGSWPDTQYF. The CDR3 DNA follows: TGCAGTGCTGGGGCTAGCGGGAGTTGGCCAGATACGCAGTATTTT.

The rearrangement uses TRBV7-8 and TRBJ2-7, with TRBD2 as a possible D gene (5 bases). Germline CDR1 and CDR2: SGHVS and FQNEAQ. CDR3 size: 15 residues. V was trimmed by 2 bases and J by 3 bases, leaving 14 bases between them. CDR3 nucleotide sequence: TGTGCCAGCAGCTTAACTGGACTTCCGCTCTACGAGCAGTACTTC. This encodes CASSLTGLPLYEQYF.

This sequence joins TRBV29-1 and TRBJ2-2; TRBD2 is a possible D gene (6 bases). V was trimmed by 4 bases and J by 5 bases, leaving 11 bases between them. This CDR3 has 13 amino acids. Germline V gene sequence: CDR1 SQVTM, CDR2 ANQGSEA. The DNA for the CDR3 is TGCAGCGTTGGTGTTCGGGGGACCGGGGAGCTGTTTTTT. As protein: CSVGVRGTGELFF.

CDR3 in amino acids: CSALAGGQDGELFF. The CDR3 region has the DNA TGCAGCGCACTAGCGGGAGGGCAGGACGGGGAGCTGTTTTTT. The chain couples TRBV29-1 to TRBJ2-2; 13 bases align to TRBD2. There are 14 residues in the CDR3. Germline assignment: CDR1 SQVTM and CDR2 ANQGSEA. V lost 7 bases to trimming and J lost 7 bases; unmatched junction nucleotides: 6.

The rearrangement uses TRBV28 and TRBJ2-7; a weak D match, TRBD2 (6 bases). The V gene's germline CDR1 is MDHEN and CDR2 SYDVKM. This CDR3 contains 14 residues. Trimming stripped 7 bases from V and 3 bases from J, with 16 bases between. The CDR3 is CASNDLAGNYEQYF. CDR3 bases: TGTGCCAGCAATGACTTGGCGGGGAACTACGAGCAGTACTTC.

The sample holds one count of this clonotype. The J gene is TRBJ1-2, the V gene TRBV29-1; 9 nucleotides align to TRBD1. The V and J ends lost 0 bases and 7 bases, in that order; junction bases with no gene match: 6. This CDR3 is built from 14 residues. Germline V lookup: CDR1 SQVTM, CDR2 ANQGSEA. CDR3 region: CSVEDPTGGSGYTF. CDR3 coding DNA: TGCAGCGTTGAAGATCCTACAGGGGGCTCTGGCTACACCTTC. Together with reference TRBV29-1 and TRBJ1-2, the CDR3 gives the full variable domain: SAVISQKPSRDICQRGTSLTIQCQVDSQVTMMFWYRQQPGQSLTLIATANQGSEATYESGFVIDKFPISRPNLTFSTLTVSNMSPEDSSIYLCSVEDPTGGSGYTFGSGTRLTVV.

Here the CDR3 DNA reads TGCGCCAGCAGCTTGGAACAGGGGGTGGATACGCAGTATTTT. Translating it yields CASSLEQGVDTQYF. The chain has TRBV5-1 and TRBJ2-3, with 8 bases fitting TRBD1. In germline, CDR1 is SGHRS, CDR2 YFSETQ. Unmatched junction bases numbered 3, after V lost 0 bases and J lost 6 bases. The CDR3 is 14 residues long.

The rearrangement links TRBV5-1 to TRBJ2-3; 8 bases map to TRBD2. The V and J ends lost 1 base and 5 bases, in that order; junction bases with no gene match: 18. Germline CDR1 and CDR2: SGHRS and YFSETQ. The CDR3 has 19 residues. As DNA, the CDR3 is TGCGCCAGCAGCTTGAACCCCATTCTCGCCGGGAGGGCGGGAGATACGCAGTATTTT. It yields the protein CASSLNPILAGRAGDTQYF.

The J gene is TRBJ2-7, the V gene TRBV15, with D unresolved. The germline gives CDR1 LNHNV, CDR2 YYDKDF (reference sequence). V was trimmed by 0 bases and J by 7 bases, leaving 13 bases between them. The CDR3 covers 14 residues. DNA for the CDR3: TGTGCCACCAGCAGAGATCGGACGGCTAGGGAGCAGTACTTC. Translated, it gives CATSRDRTAREQYF. The complete variable domain, with remaining parts taken from reference TRBV15 and TRBJ2-7, reads DAMVIQNPRYQVTQFGKPVTLSCSQTLNHNVMYWYQQKSSQAPKLLFHYYDKDFNNEADTPDNFQSRRPNTSFCFLDIRSPGLGDTAMYLCATSRDRTAREQYFGPGTRLTVT.

The chain couples TRBV18 to TRBJ2-1; the match to TRBD1 covers 9 bases. Trimming took 6 bases from V and 2 from J; bases not matched to a gene: 5. Germline lookup yields CDR1 KGHSH and CDR2 LQKENI. The CDR3 runs 15 residues. The CDR3 is CASSAGTGPYNEQFF. DNA for the CDR3: TGTGCCAGCTCCGCTGGGACAGGGCCCTACAATGAGCAGTTCTTC.

The chain recombines TRBV20-1 with TRBJ2-3, with TRBD1 identical over 9 bases. Germline V gene sequence: CDR1 DFQATT, CDR2 SNEGSKA (reference sequence). V trimming: 6 bases; J trimming: 2 bases; junction bases outside the gene matches: 6. The CDR3 sequence is 14 residues long. CDR3 coding DNA: TGCAGTGCCAACGGACAGGGGAACACAGATACGCAGTATTTT. This gives the protein CSANGQGNTDTQYF.

V gene TRBV6-5 combines with J gene TRBJ1-1, with D unresolved. CDR3 length equals 16 residues. Germline V lookup: CDR1 MNHEY, CDR2 SVGAGI. Trimming took off 0 bases at V and 1 base at J, with 12 bases between the two ends. The CDR3 loop reads CASSYSTMRWNTEAFF. In DNA form, the CDR3 reads TGTGCCAGCAGTTACTCGACCATGCGATGGAACACTGAAGCTTTCTTT.

The chain employs TRBV5-1 and TRBJ1-2, with 7 nucleotides matching TRBD1. V was pared by 3 bases and J by 6 bases, with 5 bases of the junction left unmatched. Germline CDR1 SGHRS, CDR2 YFSETQ. The CDR3 sequence is 13 residues long. DNA of the CDR3: TGCGCCAGCAGCTGGGGACAGTCGGATGGCTACACCTTC. Its translation: CASSWGQSDGYTF. Supplemented by reference TRBV5-1 and TRBJ1-2, the full variable domain reads KAGVTQTPRYLIKTRGQQVTLSCSPISGHRSVSWYQQTPGQGLQFLFEYFSETQRNKGNFPGRFSGRQFSNSRSEMNVSTLELGDSALYLCASSWGQSDGYTFGSGTRLTVV.

V is TRBV20-1 and J is TRBJ2-7; TRBD2 is a possible D gene (6 bases). Trimming removed 6 bases at V and 0 bases at J, with 18 bases between. The CDR3 runs 15 residues. From germline, CDR1 is DFQATT and CDR2 SNEGSKA (reference sequence). The CDR3 DNA sequence: TGCAGTGCCCAAGTGGGTAGCGGTTTCTCCTACGAGCAGTACTTC. Its protein product is CSAQVGSGFSYEQYF.

The chain is built from TRBV23-1 and TRBJ2-5; D is ambiguous. TRBV23-1 belongs to the ORF category, with a function that is uncertain. The CDR3 is 9 amino acids. The CDR3 sequence is CAGQETQYF. The CDR3 nucleotides are TGCGCGGGTCAAGAGACCCAGTACTTC.

The chain links TRBV3-1 to TRBJ1-1; D unclear. With 0 bases removed from V and 2 bases from J, the gap between germline ends came to 10 bases. CDR3 size: 15 residues. The germline V gene has CDR1 LGHDT and CDR2 YNNKEL (reference sequence). The CDR3 here is CASSQDPGINTEAFF. CDR3 sequence (DNA): TGTGCCAGCAGCCAAGACCCGGGAATTAACACTGAAGCTTTCTTT.

The chain couples TRBV25-1 to TRBJ1-2; D possibly corresponds to TRBD1 (5 bases). Germline V gene lookup returns CDR1 MGHDK and CDR2 SYGVNS. The CDR3 has 14 residues. Trimming cost V 8 bases and J 0 bases, with 13 bases left between them. The CDR3 bases are TGTGCCAGCTCCCCGGGGGGGTCTAACTATGGCTACACCTTC. Translation: CASSPGGSNYGYTF.

The chain carries TRBV11-2 and TRBJ2-7; D tentatively reads TRBD1 or TRBD2 (5 bases each). This CDR3 is 17 amino acids long. From germline, CDR1 is SGHAT and CDR2 FQNNGV. The ends were cut back, 2 bases at V and 0 bases at J, with 17 bases in the middle. The CDR3 DNA sequence: TGTGCCAGCAGCTTAATCAGTGGGGACGGGTCCTCCTACGAGCAGTACTTC. This sequence encodes CASSLISGDGSSYEQYF. Based on the CDR3 plus reference TRBV11-2 and TRBJ2-7, the full variable domain is EAGVAQSPRYKIIEKRQSVAFWCNPISGHATLYWYQQILGQGPKLLIQFQNNGVVDDSQLPKDRFSAERLKGVDSTLKIQPAKLEDSAVYLCASSLISGDGSSYEQYFGPGTRLTVT.